The rows below give T cell receptor beta chains drawn from one sample of a study of cytomegalovirus exposure and HLA in healthy donors. TCRdb's table, derived via immunoSEQ multiplex PCR, lists solely in-frame clones and lacks some. The repertoire holds 150,000 to 200,000 clones, with 77% as singletons. Source material: PBMCs. The receptors derive from a woman aged 25 to 39 in good health and CMV-seropositive. The CDR3 runs from the conserved cysteine through the conserved F or W. Each record gives: J gene, V gene, clone size, D gene, CDR3 protein, CDR3 DNA. A D gene is named only where the DNA matches it firmly. Part of the rows lack a size; the others show once, few, many or a class for expanded clones.

TRBJ2-7	TRBV28	NA	TRBD2	CASSFRIGGRASYEQYF	TGTGCCAGCAGTTTTCGGATTGGCGGGAGGGCCTCCTACGAGCAGTACTTC
TRBJ2-7	TRBV20-1	NA	TRBD1	CSAGTAYEQYF	TGCAGTGCTGGGACAGCCTACGAGCAGTACTTC
TRBJ2-3	TRBV18	NA	NA	CASGGAPDTQYF	TGTGCCAGCGGCGGGGCTCCAGATACGCAGTATTTT
TRBJ2-7	TRBV18	NA	TRBD2	CASSPTSAGVYEQYF	TGTGCCAGCTCACCTACGTCCGCGGGAGTATACGAGCAGTACTTC
TRBJ2-3	TRBV5-4	NA	NA	CASSLRAEGDTQYF	TGTGCCAGCAGCTTGAGGGCAGAGGGAGATACGCAGTATTTT
TRBJ1-3	TRBV6-5	NA	NA	CASSYTGGNTIYF	TGTGCCAGCAGTTATACGGGTGGAAACACCATATATTTT
TRBJ2-7	TRBV19	NA	TRBD1	CASSSHPWTGSSYEQYF	TGTGCCAGTAGTTCGCACCCTTGGACAGGGAGCTCCTACGAGCAGTACTTC
TRBJ2-7	TRBV10-2	NA	TRBD1	CASSLDRSSYEQYF	TGCGCCAGCAGTTTGGACAGGAGCTCCTACGAGCAGTACTTC
TRBJ2-7	TRBV28	once	NA	CASSLRGGVRYEQYF	TGTGCCAGCAGTTTACGGGGAGGCGTCCGCTACGAGCAGTACTTC
TRBJ2-2	TRBV5-8	NA	TRBD2	CASRPLAVNTGELFF	TGTGCCAGCAGGCCACTAGCGGTGAACACCGGGGAGCTGTTTTTT
TRBJ1-2	TRBV19	NA	TRBD1	CASSQDRVGGYTF	TGTGCCAGTAGCCAGGACAGGGTTGGTGGCTACACCTTC
TRBJ2-2	TRBV7-2	NA	TRBD1	CASSPDRVLVITGELFF	TGTGCCAGCAGCCCTGACAGGGTCCTCGTGATCACCGGGGAGCTGTTTTTT
TRBJ1-4	TRBV5-1	NA	NA	CASSLETANEKLFF	TGCGCCAGCAGCTTGGAGACAGCGAATGAAAAACTGTTTTTT
TRBJ1-5	TRBV7-8	few	NA	CASSLKGGTGCNQPQHF	TGTGCCAGCAGCTTAAAGGGCGGTACAGGTTGCAATCAGCCCCAGCATTTT
TRBJ1-4	TRBV15	NA	NA	CATSRDLDRTEKLFF	TGTGCCACCAGCAGAGATCTAGACAGGACTGAAAAACTGTTTTTT
TRBJ2-3	TRBV5-1	once	TRBD2	CASSLDLGGRGDTQYF	TGCGCCAGCAGCTTGGATCTCGGCGGGAGGGGAGATACGCAGTATTTT
TRBJ1-5	TRBV6-7	once	NA	CASSLLILSNQPQHF	TGTGCCAGCAGCCTACTGATCCTTAGCAATCAGCCCCAGCATTTT
TRBJ2-1	TRBV4-1	NA	TRBD1	CASSQDRWGQGDDNEQFF	TGCGCCAGCAGCCAAGATCGCTGGGGACAGGGGGACGACAATGAGCAGTTCTTC
TRBJ2-7	TRBV10-3	NA	TRBD2	CAISESLAGASEQYF	TGTGCCATCAGTGAGTCACTAGCGGGAGCCTCCGAGCAGTACTTC
TRBJ2-7	TRBV4-2	NA	NA	CASSQVGGSYEQYF	TGTGCCAGCAGCCAAGTGGGGGGCTCCTACGAGCAGTACTTC
TRBJ2-5	TRBV11-3	NA	TRBD1	CASSYRDREETQYF	TGTGCCAGCAGCTACCGGGACAGAGAAGAGACCCAGTACTTC
TRBJ2-1	TRBV5-4	few	TRBD1	CASSLARTTQGDEQFF	TGTGCCAGCAGCTTGGCACGGACCACACAGGGGGATGAGCAGTTCTTC
TRBJ2-2	TRBV27	NA	TRBD2	CASSSPGLAGAGELFF	TGTGCCAGCAGTTCCCCGGGACTAGCGGGAGCCGGGGAGCTGTTTTTT
TRBJ2-7	TRBV21-1	few	NA	CASTIDEKGREPYEQYF	TGTGCCAGCACCATAGACGAAAAGGGAAGGGAGCCGTACGAGCAGTACTTC
TRBJ1-5	TRBV28	NA	TRBD1	CASSGTDSNQPQHF	TGTGCCAGCAGCGGGACAGATAGCAATCAGCCCCAGCATTTT
TRBJ2-7	TRBV27	once	TRBD1	CASSFRDRGYEQYF	TGTGCCAGCAGTTTCCGGGACAGGGGCTACGAGCAGTACTTC
TRBJ1-1	TRBV28	NA	NA	CASSLTAVNTEAFF	TGTGCCAGCAGTTTAACAGCCGTGAACACTGAAGCTTTCTTT
TRBJ1-3	TRBV4-2	NA	TRBD1	CASSPGTGSGNTIYF	TGTGCCAGCAGCCCCGGGACAGGTTCTGGAAACACCATATATTTT
TRBJ2-3	TRBV5-6	NA	TRBD1	CATKIRGGQGSTDTQYF	TGTGCCACCAAGATACGAGGCGGACAGGGAAGCACAGATACGCAGTATTTT
TRBJ2-7	TRBV30	NA	NA	CAWSPGDEQYF	TGTGCCTGGAGTCCGGGGGACGAGCAGTACTTC
TRBJ2-7	TRBV5-6	NA	TRBD2	CASSLTAGGNHEQYF	TGTGCCAGCAGCTTGACCGCGGGAGGGAACCACGAGCAGTACTTC
TRBJ2-5	TRBV4-1	NA	NA	CASSQDRGGQETQYF	TGCGCCAGCAGCCAAGATAGGGGTGGCCAAGAGACCCAGTACTTC
TRBJ2-6	TRBV10-1	few	NA	CASSESLGAGANVLTF	TGCGCCAGCAGTGAGTCTTTAGGGGCTGGGGCCAACGTCCTGACTTTC
TRBJ2-7	TRBV5-1	NA	TRBD2	CASSLGTSAYYEQYF	TGCGCCAGCAGCCTCGGGACTAGCGCCTACTACGAGCAGTACTTC